This T cell receptor (beta chain) was recovered during a study of regulatory T cells in long-lasting Graves disease. Study outcomes and limitations: Repertoires from persistent disease leaned toward TRBV28, TRBJ1-2 and TRBJ2-5.

This clonotype was observed a handful of times. Its target is unknown. Germline V gene lookup returns CDR1 DFQATT and CDR2 SNEGSKA (reference sequence). V lost 5 bases and J lost 4, with 24 bases in between. The CDR3 covers 16 residues. This sample's time point: persistent/refractory GD, antithyroid drugs over 5 years with positive TRAb. After RNA was extracted from PBMCs, the TCR library was made from it. In building TCR beta libraries, iRepertoire HTBI primers were used together with Arm-PCR of CDR3 regions. In TCRdb, the multiplex PCR reads were re-called with MiXCR into one record per CDR3 protein. The sample carries 420,000 or so distinct CDR3 sequences, 23% recorded once.

This TCR was recovered from a female donor with Graves disease. The source was peripheral blood mononuclear cells (PBMCs), collected when the disease was refractory, from a patient treated with antithyroid drugs. The chain links TRBV20-1 to TRBJ2-7; possible D gene TRBD1, 6 bases. Here the CDR3 reads CSAQSPTGPHLYEQYF. As DNA, the CDR3 is TGCAGTGCTCAAAGCCCTACAGGGCCGCACCTTTACGAGCAGTACTTC.